This T cell receptor beta chain was identified in a study of T cells after yellow fever vaccination. Study outcomes and limitations: Reappearance after the booster was observed for most primary-vaccination clones (roughly 97% CD4, about 90% CD8).

Worth noting for this clonotype: Antigen: not known.

As TCR cDNA was made by 5'RACE template switching, a universal primer site and UMIs were added. Via MiXCR, TCRdb re-called the 5' RACE reads, giving one row per CDR3 protein. Of 150,000 to 200,000 distinct CDR3 sequences listed, around 7.3% are singletons. Germline CDR1 and CDR2: MNHEY and SVGAGI. Trimming removed 6 bases at V and 5 bases at J, with 19 bases between. This CDR3 region has 15 residues. The material was CD4+ T cells sorted from PBMCs, obtained around 5 days after the first yellow fever vaccination. This clonotype originated in a man in his late teens or twenties who received the YFV17D yellow fever vaccine. The V gene is TRBV6-5, the J gene TRBJ2-5; the D gene could be TRBD1 or TRBD2 (6 bases each). CDR3: CASSARARGRETQYF. The CDR3 coding sequence is TGTGCCAGCAGCGCTCGGGCCCGGGGGCGGGAGACCCAGTACTTC.